The next 23 T cell receptor beta chains were all read from a single sample in a study of blood T cells in healthy people across ages. Combining a sample-barcoded 5' primer with a J-beta primer mix, a second PCR ran for roughly 6 to 12 cycles. TCRdb re-called the 5' RACE reads with MiXCR, one entry per CDR3 protein. The sample has roughly 550,000 distinct CDR3 sequences, under 30% seen once. Separately, the same data were catalogued under a study of T cells of mothers and their children.

The material sequenced was blood. The receptors derive from a boy aged 5-17 years in good health.

This clonotype showed up just a few times. The V gene is TRBV6-1, the J gene TRBJ1-2; D not resolved. The V gene's germline CDR1 is MNHNS and CDR2 SASEGT. The CDR3 runs to 12 residues. Trimming took 4 bases from V and 3 from J, leaving 6 bases between them. The CDR3 DNA reads TGTGCCAGCAGTGCCGGATACTATGGCTACACCTTC. Residues: CASSAGYYGYTF.

This clonotype was picked up many times. The chain employs TRBV28 and TRBJ1-4, with 7 bases identical to TRBD1. The CDR3 runs 14 residues. The J segment lost 2 bases and the V segment lost 9 bases, leaving 6 bases of the junction unmatched. Germline-derived CDR1 and CDR2 are MDHEN and SYDVKM. DNA for the CDR3: TGTGCCAGTTTTCCGGGACAGACTAATGAAAAACTGTTTTTT. Translating gives CASFPGQTNEKLFF.

The chain recombines TRBV11-2 with TRBJ1-1; D might be TRBD1 (6 bases). This CDR3 contains 13 residues. Trimming removed 6 bases at V and 3 bases at J, with 11 bases between. Germline-derived CDR1 and CDR2 are SGHAT and FQNNGV. In DNA form, the CDR3 reads TGTGCCAGCAGGTCAGGGGCGGACACTGAAGCTTTCTTT. It translates to CASRSGADTEAFF.

The sample holds many counts of this clonotype. J is TRBJ2-5 and V is TRBV7-9; TRBD2 might be the D (5 bases). The CDR3 is 14 residues long. The ends were cut back, 5 bases at V and 2 bases at J, with 12 bases in the middle. Germline V lookup: CDR1 SEHNR, CDR2 FQNEAQ (reference sequence). Here the CDR3 reads CASSTPRDQETQYF. The CDR3 DNA sequence: TGTGCCAGCAGCACACCCCGGGATCAAGAGACCCAGTACTTC.

This chain connects TRBV9 to TRBJ2-1; a possible D gene is TRBD1 (6 bases). Per germline, CDR1 SGDLS and CDR2 YYNGEE. V lost 4 bases to trimming and J lost 8 bases, with 28 bases between them. The CDR3 is 18 residues long. CDR3 nucleotide sequence: TGTGCCAGCAGCCTTCCCAGGGGCGTACGTACAGCCACCGATGAGCAGTTCTTC. Translated: CASSLPRGVRTATDEQFF.

This clonotype was seen only a few times. The rearrangement links TRBV7-9 to TRBJ2-7; 7 positions agree with TRBD2. V lost 4 bases and J lost 3; bases outside the gene matches: 9. Per germline, CDR1 SEHNR and CDR2 FQNEAQ (reference sequence). The CDR3 extends over 15 amino acids. The CDR3 is CASSSFKRDHYEQYF. DNA of the CDR3: TGTGCCAGCAGCTCGTTCAAGCGGGACCACTACGAGCAGTACTTC.

The chain is built from TRBV4-3 and TRBJ2-1; unclear D gene. Germline CDR1 reads LGHNA; CDR2 reads YSLEER. Trimming shortened V by 4 bases and J by 7 bases, and 17 bases separated the two germline ends. This CDR3 has 15 residues. CDR3 region: CASSRDMGGWNEQFF. DNA of the CDR3: TGCGCCAGCAGCCGAGACATGGGTGGGTGGAATGAGCAGTTCTTC.

This chain links TRBV12-3 or TRBV12-4 with TRBJ2-1; 9 bases agree with TRBD2. The J call is uncertain, as TRBJ2-7 better fits the DNA end. There are 13 residues in the CDR3. CDR3 bases: TGTGCCAGCAGACCGGGACTAGCCGGATGGCAGTACTTC. Its translation is CASRPGLAGWQYF.

This clonotype was seen only a few times. This chain connects TRBV10-3 to TRBJ1-2, with 10 bases matching TRBD1. V shed 5 bases and J 6 bases; nucleotides not matched to a gene: 3. Per the germline V gene, CDR1 is ENHRY and CDR2 is SYGVKD. CDR3 length equals 13 residues. CDR3 in amino acids: CAISMTGGDGYTF. The CDR3 DNA follows: TGTGCCATCAGTATGACAGGGGGCGATGGCTACACCTTC.

Only a few counts were recorded for this clonotype. The chain links TRBV7-2 to TRBJ2-2; 7 bases align to TRBD1. CDR3 length: 17 amino acids. Germline-derived CDR1 and CDR2 are SGHTA and FQGNSA. Trimming took 1 base from V and 6 from J; bases not matched to a gene: 11. The CDR3 region has the DNA TGTGCCAGCAGCTTAGGGGGACAGCTCATTGGACCCGGGGAGCTGTTTTTT. This sequence encodes CASSLGGQLIGPGELFF.

This clonotype was counted between two and nine times. The chain uses TRBV28 and TRBJ2-5; TRBD2 agrees at 7 bases. V was clipped by 2 bases and J by 5 bases; unmatched bases: 5. Germline CDR1 MDHEN, CDR2 SYDVKM. CDR3 length: 14 residues. In DNA form, the CDR3 reads TGTGCCAGCAGTTTAAGGCCAGCGGGGGAGACCCAGTACTTC. Protein: CASSLRPAGETQYF.

V and J are TRBV20-1 and TRBJ1-4, with D hard to call. Germline assignment: CDR1 DFQATT and CDR2 SNEGSKA (reference sequence). Trimming took 1 base from V and 0 from J, leaving 9 bases between them. The length of the CDR3 is 15 residues. CDR3 coding DNA: TGCAGTGCTAGAGTCGGGAGTCCAACTAATGAAAAACTGTTTTTT. Amino acid sequence: CSARVGSPTNEKLFF.

This rearrangement joins TRBV5-6 to TRBJ2-3; perhaps TRBD2 as D (6 bases). The CDR3 spans 15 residues. Germline V gives CDR1 SGHDT, CDR2 YYEEEE. V lost 0 bases and J lost 3, with 11 bases in between. The CDR3 loop reads CASSLGRAGTDTQYF. As DNA, the CDR3 is TGTGCCAGCAGCTTGGGGAGGGCCGGAACAGATACGCAGTATTTT.

V usage is TRBV20-1 and J usage is TRBJ2-1; D is perhaps TRBD2 (5 bases). Germline V gene sequence: CDR1 DFQATT, CDR2 SNEGSKA (reference sequence). The CDR3 is made up of 18 amino acids. Deletions cut 4 bases from V and 0 bases from J, with 22 bases between. This chain's CDR3 is CSAIPRAAALSSYNEQFF. The CDR3 DNA is TGCAGTGCTATCCCCCGAGCGGCCGCCCTTTCCTCCTACAATGAGCAGTTCTTC.

This clonotype was seen only a few times. V and J are TRBV20-1 and TRBJ2-4, with 9 bases lining up with TRBD2. The trim removed 2 bases at V and 9 bases at J, leaving 11 bases unmatched. Germline V CDR1 and CDR2: DFQATT, SNEGSKA (reference sequence). The CDR3 is made up of 15 amino acids. CDR3 bases: TGCAGTGCTAGATCAACCGGGACTAGCCTCCCCATTCAGTACTTC. Amino acid sequence: CSARSTGTSLPIQYF.

The chain uses TRBV10-3 and TRBJ2-5, with D perhaps matching TRBD2 (6 bases). The DNA matches TRBJ2-1 better at its end, which makes the J call doubtful. The CDR3 runs 16 residues. The germline gives CDR1 ENHRY, CDR2 SYGVKD. The CDR3 here is CAISESPPGDCNEQFF. CDR3 nucleotide sequence: TGTGCCATCAGTGAGTCCCCACCGGGGGACTGCAATGAGCAGTTCTTC.

The chain combines TRBV12-3 or TRBV12-4 with TRBJ1-5; no clear D. V was clipped by 6 bases and J by 3 bases, with 12 bases between them. The CDR3 is 14 residues long. The CDR3 here is CASSLDGSNQPQHF. DNA of the CDR3: TGTGCCAGCAGCCTGGACGGCTCCAATCAGCCCCAGCATTTT.

This clonotype was detected once. The V gene is TRBV9, the J gene TRBJ2-3; TRBD2 matches at 9 bases. Germline V lookup: CDR1 SGDLS, CDR2 YYNGEE. The trim removed 3 bases at V and 4 bases at J, leaving 9 bases unmatched. The CDR3 length is 16 residues. CDR3 bases: TGTGCCAGCAGCGCAGGACTAGCGCCGACATCAGATACGCAGTATTTT. Its protein is CASSAGLAPTSDTQYF.

V is TRBV28 and J is TRBJ2-4, with a weak D call TRBD1 (6 bases). In germline, CDR1 is MDHEN, CDR2 SYDVKM. The V end was cut by 7 bases, the J end by 0 bases, with 19 bases between. The CDR3 is 17 residues long. This CDR3 is CASKNGQWSLAKNIQYF. Written as DNA, the CDR3 is TGTGCCAGCAAAAACGGACAGTGGAGCTTAGCCAAAAACATTCAGTACTTC.

This clonotype was observed a handful of times. This chain connects TRBV20-1 to TRBJ2-5, with 16 nucleotides matching TRBD2. The DNA matches TRBJ2-7 better at its end, which makes the J call doubtful. Per germline, CDR1 DFQATT and CDR2 SNEGSKA (reference sequence). CDR3 length: 20 residues. Here the CDR3 DNA reads TGCAGTGCTAGAGTCAACGAACCGGGACTAGCGGGAGGGAGGACCTACGAGCAGTACTTC. As protein: CSARVNEPGLAGGRTYEQYF.

The chain joins TRBV7-3 to TRBJ2-1, with 10 bases aligning to TRBD2. Unmatched junction bases numbered 5, after V lost 0 bases and J lost 6 bases. The CDR3 sequence is 16 residues long. Germline V gene sequence: CDR1 SGHTA, CDR2 FQGTGA. This CDR3 is CASSLTTSGMVNEQFF. The DNA of the CDR3 is TGTGCCAGCAGCTTAACAACTAGCGGGATGGTCAATGAGCAGTTCTTC.

V is TRBV7-9 and J is TRBJ1-1; D is uncertain. Per the germline V gene, CDR1 is SEHNR and CDR2 is FQNEAQ (reference sequence). Between the trimmed V and J ends, which lost 0 bases and 6 bases, there was a span of 11 bases. The CDR3 has 14 amino acids. CDR3 loop: CASSLASPSPEAFF. For the CDR3, the DNA is TGTGCCAGCAGCTTAGCAAGTCCGAGCCCTGAAGCTTTCTTT.

This clonotype appeared a few times. The J gene is TRBJ2-5, the V gene TRBV2, with D possibly being TRBD1 (6 bases). The length of the CDR3 is 14 residues. Germline loops: CDR1 SNHLY, CDR2 FYNNEI. Between the trimmed V and J ends, which lost 6 bases and 2 bases, there was a span of 13 bases. CDR3 DNA: TGTGCCAGCAGGAGACAGGAAACACAAGAGACCCAGTACTTC. Residues: CASRRQETQETQYF.